The 8 T cell receptor beta chains presented below share a single source sample, sequenced in a study of blood T cell repertoires in COVID-19. TCRdb keeps only in-frame clones here, not all; method: immunoSEQ multiplex PCR. The sample consists of 160,000 or so clones, about 85% of them appearing once. The sequenced sample consisted of peripheral blood. The receptors shown here come from a middle-aged man with acute or convalescent COVID-19.

This chain joins TRBV6-5 and TRBJ1-2, with 12 bases that match TRBD1. The CDR3 is made up of 14 amino acids. Unmatched junction bases numbered 7, after V lost 6 bases and J lost 8 bases. The germline CDR1 and CDR2 sequences are MNHEY and SVGAGI. DNA of the CDR3: TGTGCCAGCAGCCGCACCGGGACAGGGGGCGGCTACACCTTC. As protein: CASSRTGTGGGYTF.

The genes are TRBV6-5 and TRBJ1-5; no clear D gene. Germline V gene sequence: CDR1 MNHEY, CDR2 SVGAGI. This CDR3 spans 13 amino acids. V shed 2 bases and J shed 1 base, with 3 bases lying between them. DNA for the CDR3: TGTGCCAGCAGTTACAGCAGCAATCAGCCCCAGCATTTT. Translating it yields CASSYSSNQPQHF.

The chain joins TRBV6-5 to TRBJ2-7; 12 bases fit TRBD2. Trimming removed 5 bases from V and 2 bases from J; junction bases left unmatched: 4. CDR3 size: 15 residues. Germline V gene lookup returns CDR1 MNHEY and CDR2 SVGAGI. As DNA, the CDR3 is TGTGCCAGCAGTCCAACTAGCGGGGGGCCCTACGAGCAGTACTTC. This codes for CASSPTSGGPYEQYF.

This clone was picked up a small number of times. This rearrangement joins TRBV18 to TRBJ1-5, with D possibly being TRBD1 (5 bases). Germline V lookup: CDR1 KGHSH, CDR2 LQKENI. CDR3 length: 12 amino acids. V shed 3 bases and J shed 9 bases, with 9 bases lying between them. The CDR3: CASSPQGGPQHF. For the CDR3, the DNA is TGTGCCAGCTCACCCCAGGGTGGGCCCCAGCATTTT.

The rearrangement links TRBV3-1 (or the pseudogene TRBV3-2) to TRBJ2-2, with D uncertain. The CDR3 is made up of 13 amino acids. Trimming pared 3 bases from V and 2 bases from J, leaving 4 bases between. Looked up from germline, CDR1 is LGHDT and CDR2 is YNNKEL (reference sequence). CDR3 loop: CASSQTNTGELFF. Written as DNA, the CDR3 is TGTGCCAGCAGCCAGACTAACACCGGGGAGCTGTTTTTT.

This clone appeared a single time. The rearrangement joins TRBV19 to TRBJ2-6; D might be TRBD1 (6 bases). This CDR3 is 18 amino acids long. Germline loops: CDR1 LNHDA, CDR2 SQIVND (reference sequence). V was pared by 2 bases and J by 3 bases, with 17 bases between. The CDR3, as DNA: TGTGCCAGTAGTATAACCGGGACACTAATTGGTGGGGCCAACGTCCTGACTTTC. Translated: CASSITGTLIGGANVLTF. Filled out from reference TRBV19 and TRBJ2-6, the complete variable domain reads DGGITQSPKYLFRKEGQNVTLSCEQNLNHDAMYWYRQDPGQGLRLIYYSQIVNDFQKGDIAEGYSVSREKKESFPLTVTSAQKNPTAFYLCASSITGTLIGGANVLTFGAGSRLTVL.

The rearrangement joins TRBV10-3 to TRBJ1-1; D is perhaps TRBD1 (5 bases). The germline gives CDR1 ENHRY, CDR2 SYGVKD. This CDR3 comprises 15 residues. V was pared by 6 bases and J by 0 bases, with 14 bases between. CDR3 DNA: TGTGCCATCAGAAAAACGGGGGGAGTGAACACTGAAGCTTTCTTT. Translation: CAIRKTGGVNTEAFF.

This clone has just one count. This chain uses TRBV11-3 with TRBJ2-1, with 14 bases identical to TRBD2. Germline CDR1 SGHNT, CDR2 YENEEA. This CDR3 contains 15 residues. V was clipped by 5 bases and J by 8 bases; unmatched bases: 5. CDR3 DNA: TGTGCCAGCAGCCCGGGACTAGCGGGGGTTGATGAGCAGTTCTTC. It specifies CASSPGLAGVDEQFF.